The 18 T cell receptor beta chains below all came from one sample that was sequenced in a study of cytomegalovirus exposure and HLA in healthy donors. PCR was performed using 60 Vbeta and 13 Jbeta primers. Profiled with immunoSEQ multiplex PCR; TCRdb holds only in-frame clones, not every one. The table includes roughly 150,000 clones, roughly 85% detected once. Sequencing was done on a sample of PBMCs. Receptors originate from a woman younger than 30 in good health and CMV-seronegative.

The genes are TRBV7-9 and TRBJ2-1; 8 positions match TRBD2. The V gene end was trimmed by 3 bases and the J gene end by 7 bases; junction bases not matched to a gene: 5. The CDR3 sequence is 14 residues long. Germline loops: CDR1 SEHNR, CDR2 FQNEAQ (reference sequence). CDR3 in amino acids: CASSFGGGWNEQFF. The CDR3 DNA is TGTGCCAGCAGCTTCGGCGGGGGGTGGAATGAGCAGTTCTTC.

V is TRBV5-6 and J is TRBJ2-7, with D possibly matching TRBD2 (5 bases). This CDR3 is 15 amino acids long. The germline V gene encodes CDR1 SGHDT and CDR2 YYEEEE. Trimming stripped 4 bases from V and 1 base from J, with 15 bases between. Here the CDR3 reads CASSRLWTGSYEQYF. CDR3 in DNA: TGTGCCAGCAGCCGGCTCTGGACGGGGTCCTACGAGCAGTACTTC.

The chain recombines TRBV19 with TRBJ1-4; no definite D call. V shed 5 bases and J shed 0 bases, with 10 bases lying between them. The CDR3 has 15 residues. Per germline, CDR1 LNHDA and CDR2 SQIVND (reference sequence). In DNA form, the CDR3 reads TGTGCCAGTAGTCCCGGGGTTGCAACTAATGAAAAACTGTTTTTT. Translation: CASSPGVATNEKLFF.

The CDR3 sequence is CASSGAGQGAADTQYF. The CDR3 DNA is TGTGCCAGCAGTGGCGCGGGACAGGGGGCCGCAGATACGCAGTATTTT. The chain employs TRBV2 and TRBJ2-3, with 12 positions matching TRBD1. In germline, CDR1 is SNHLY, CDR2 FYNNEI. Germline trimming cut 4 bases from V and 4 bases from J; bases unmatched to any gene: 6. The CDR3 runs to 16 residues.

This clone was seen more than once but under ten times. The V gene is TRBV27, the J gene TRBJ2-7; TRBD2 matches at 7 bases. The CDR3 consists of 16 residues. The junction had 7 bases not matched to a gene; V was cut back by 2 bases and J by 0 bases. Germline V lookup: CDR1 MNHEY, CDR2 SMNVEV (reference sequence). CDR3 sequence (DNA): TGTGCCAGCAGTTTAAAGCTAGCGGACCTCTCCTACGAGCAGTACTTC. Translated: CASSLKLADLSYEQYF.

The rearrangement links TRBV28 to TRBJ1-5; TRBD1 agrees at 7 bases. J gave up 6 bases and V 7 bases, and 9 bases lay outside the gene matches. Per the germline V gene, CDR1 is MDHEN and CDR2 is SYDVKM. This CDR3 has 14 residues. As DNA, the CDR3 is TGTGCCAGCACCTTAGCAGGGGGAGGTCAGCCCCAGCATTTT. Its translation is CASTLAGGGQPQHF.

Comment on this clone: The sample carries other DNA sequences with the same CDR3. V is TRBV28 and J is TRBJ1-2; no reliable D call. CDR1 MDHEN and CDR2 SYDVKM come from the germline V gene. V lost 4 bases, J lost 2 bases, and 2 bases lay in between. The CDR3 has 11 residues. CDR3 in amino acids: CASSSNYGYTF. DNA of the CDR3: TGTGCCAGCAGTTCGAACTATGGCTACACCTTC.

V gene TRBV7-2 combines with J gene TRBJ1-4; 7 nucleotides line up with TRBD1. This CDR3 spans 13 amino acids. V was pared by 5 bases and J by 7 bases, with 4 bases of the junction left unmatched. Germline V gene lookup returns CDR1 SGHTA and CDR2 FQGNSA. The CDR3: CASSLRQGEKLFF. The CDR3 DNA is TGTGCCAGCAGCCTCCGACAGGGTGAAAAACTGTTTTTT.

V is TRBV7-9 and J is TRBJ2-1, with TRBD2 matching 7 bases. Germline V CDR1 and CDR2: SEHNR, FQNEAQ (reference sequence). The CDR3 covers 18 residues. V was clipped by 1 base and J by 1 base; unmatched bases: 10. The CDR3 protein is CASSLVPGEGRSYNEQFF. CDR3 bases: TGTGCCAGCAGCTTAGTTCCGGGGGAGGGCCGGTCCTACAATGAGCAGTTCTTC.

V is TRBV6-1 and J is TRBJ2-5; 7 bases are shared with TRBD1. The CDR3 loop spans 12 amino acids. Trimming removed 8 bases from V and 0 bases from J; junction bases left unmatched: 0. CDR1 MNHNS and CDR2 SASEGT come from the germline V gene. Here the CDR3 DNA reads TGTGCCAGCCAGGGGGACCAAGAGACCCAGTACTTC. Its translation: CASQGDQETQYF.

The chain uses TRBV7-3 and TRBJ2-7, with D perhaps TRBD2 (6 bases). Trimming removed 0 bases at V and 0 bases at J, with 9 bases between. The CDR3 totals 15 residues. From germline, CDR1 is SGHTA and CDR2 FQGTGA. The CDR3 loop reads CASSLTSGASYEQYF. CDR3 in DNA: TGTGCCAGCAGCTTAACTAGCGGTGCCTCCTACGAGCAGTACTTC.

This clone was recorded once. This chain links TRBV5-1 with TRBJ2-2; 11 bases line up with TRBD2. J lost 8 bases, V lost 9 bases, and 12 bases had no gene match. Germline CDR1 is SGHRS and CDR2 is YFSETQ. CDR3 length equals 15 residues. The CDR3 reads CATKKLAGVEGELFF. The DNA of the CDR3 is TGCGCCACCAAGAAACTAGCGGGAGTGGAGGGGGAGCTGTTTTTT.

The chain is built from TRBV5-4 and TRBJ1-1; D is ambiguous. Trimming took 1 base from V and 1 from J, leaving 14 bases between them. This CDR3 has 16 residues. Germline CDR1 SGHNT, CDR2 YYREEE (reference sequence). This CDR3 reads CASSLFPQVGNTEAFF. As DNA, the CDR3 is TGTGCCAGCAGCTTGTTCCCCCAGGTAGGGAACACTGAAGCTTTCTTT.

This chain connects TRBV5-1 to TRBJ2-1; 8 bases match TRBD2. Germline V lookup: CDR1 SGHRS, CDR2 YFSETQ. Germline trimming cut 6 bases from V and 4 bases from J; bases unmatched to any gene: 6. The CDR3 extends over 14 amino acids. The CDR3 nucleotides are TGCGCCAGCAACAGCGGGAGTGGATACAATGAGCAGTTCTTC. It is translated as CASNSGSGYNEQFF.

This chain connects TRBV5-1 to TRBJ2-5, with D uncertain. V dropped 0 bases and J dropped 5 bases, with 14 bases sitting between them. Germline CDR1 is SGHRS and CDR2 is YFSETQ. This CDR3 comprises 15 residues. The CDR3, as DNA: TGCGCCAGCAGCTTGGATCCCGCGGCTAGGGAGACCCAGTACTTC. It is translated as CASSLDPAARETQYF.

Notes on this clone: Other DNA sequences from this sample encode an identical CDR3 as well. This rearrangement joins TRBV6-6 to TRBJ1-6; D not certain. The CDR3 is made up of 16 amino acids. Germline values: CDR1 MNHNY, CDR2 SVGAGI (reference sequence). V was clipped by 0 bases and J by 7 bases, with 13 bases between them. This CDR3 reads CASSYSGGLGNSPLHF. The CDR3, as DNA: TGTGCCAGCAGTTACTCTGGAGGGCTGGGGAATTCACCCCTCCACTTT.

The chain has TRBV28 and TRBJ2-3; D may be TRBD1 (6 bases). V dropped 6 bases and J dropped 2 bases, with 9 bases sitting between them. The CDR3 covers 13 residues. The germline CDR1 and CDR2 sequences are MDHEN and SYDVKM. The CDR3 DNA sequence: TGTGCCAGCAGCGGACAGCCCACAGATACGCAGTATTTT. Translated: CASSGQPTDTQYF.

This chain uses TRBV7-2 with TRBJ2-3; 7 bases align to TRBD2. This CDR3 is 14 amino acids long. With V trimmed by 3 bases and J by 2 bases, 2 bases remained unmatched. CDR1 and CDR2 (germline): SGHTA, FQGNSA. CDR3 residues: CASSLGRVTDTQYF. CDR3 DNA sequence: TGTGCCAGCAGCTTGGGGAGGGTCACAGATACGCAGTATTTT.